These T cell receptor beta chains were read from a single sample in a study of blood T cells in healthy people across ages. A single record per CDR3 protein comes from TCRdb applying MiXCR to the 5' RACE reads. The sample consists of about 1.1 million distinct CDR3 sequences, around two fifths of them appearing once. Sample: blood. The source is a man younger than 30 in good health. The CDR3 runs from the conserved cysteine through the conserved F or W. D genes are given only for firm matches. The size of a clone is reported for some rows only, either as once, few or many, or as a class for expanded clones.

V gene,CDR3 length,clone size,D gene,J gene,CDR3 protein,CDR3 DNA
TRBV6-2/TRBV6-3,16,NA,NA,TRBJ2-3,CASSYSIKSSTDTQYF,TGTGCCAGCAGTTACTCGATTAAATCTAGCACAGATACGCAGTATTTT
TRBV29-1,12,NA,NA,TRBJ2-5,CSVGQPKETQYF,TGCAGCGTTGGCCAGCCAAAAGAGACCCAGTACTTC
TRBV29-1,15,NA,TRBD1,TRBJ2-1,CSVGLRDRVYNEQFF,TGCAGCGTTGGGTTAAGGGACAGGGTCTACAATGAGCAGTTCTTC
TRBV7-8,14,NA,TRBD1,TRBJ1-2,CASSLGQGSTGYTF,TGTGCCAGCAGCCTAGGACAGGGCTCCACCGGCTACACCTTC
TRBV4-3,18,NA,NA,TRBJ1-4,CANSQGSSGQRTNEKLFF,TGCGCCAACAGCCAAGGGAGCTCGGGGCAGAGAACTAATGAAAAACTGTTTTTT
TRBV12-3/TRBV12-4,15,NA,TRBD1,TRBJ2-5,CASSPTGTGTETQYF,TGTGCCAGCAGCCCCACCGGGACAGGGACGGAGACCCAGTACTTC
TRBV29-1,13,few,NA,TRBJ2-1,CSVEWTSYNEQFF,TGCAGCGTTGAATGGACAAGCTACAATGAGCAGTTCTTC
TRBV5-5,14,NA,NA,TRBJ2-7,CASSYPIGSYEQYF,TGTGCCAGCAGCTACCCGATTGGGTCCTACGAGCAGTACTTC
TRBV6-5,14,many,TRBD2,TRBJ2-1,CASTTSGGYNEQFF,TGTGCCAGCACGACTAGCGGGGGATACAATGAGCAGTTCTTC
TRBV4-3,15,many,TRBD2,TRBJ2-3,CASSQASGRSDTQYF,TGCGCCAGCAGCCAAGCTAGCGGGCGGTCAGATACGCAGTATTTT
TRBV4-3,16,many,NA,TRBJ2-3,CASSLLTRPYTDTQYF,TGCGCCAGCAGCCTACTGACTCGCCCCTACACAGATACGCAGTATTTT
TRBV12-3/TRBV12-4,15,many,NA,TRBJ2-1,CASSLAASSYNEQFF,TGTGCCAGCAGCTTAGCTGCTAGCTCCTACAATGAGCAGTTCTTC
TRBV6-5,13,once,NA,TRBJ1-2,CASSYIPAEGYTF,TGTGCCAGCAGTTACATCCCCGCAGAAGGCTACACCTTC
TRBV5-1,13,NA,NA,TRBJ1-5,CASSVRTNQPQHF,TGCGCCAGCAGCGTTAGGACAAATCAGCCCCAGCATTTT
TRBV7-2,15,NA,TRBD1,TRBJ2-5,CASSPRTGVNLEQYF,TGTGCCAGCAGCCCACGGACAGGGGTTAACCTTGAGCAGTACTTC
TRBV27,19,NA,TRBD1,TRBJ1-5,CAGLFGPTGGGGGNQPQHF,TGTGCCGGTCTATTTGGCCCGACAGGGGGCGGGGGTGGCAATCAGCCCCAGCATTTT
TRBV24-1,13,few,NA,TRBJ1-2,CATSDYEGDGYTF,TGTGCCACCAGTGATTACGAAGGGGATGGCTACACCTTC
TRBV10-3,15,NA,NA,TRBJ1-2,CAISGSAGLNYGYTF,TGTGCCATCAGTGGTTCGGCAGGGCTCAACTATGGCTACACCTTC
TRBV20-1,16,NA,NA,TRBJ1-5,CSARQRAKTSNRPQHF,TGCAGTGCTAGGCAGAGGGCGAAAACGAGCAATCGGCCCCAGCATTTT
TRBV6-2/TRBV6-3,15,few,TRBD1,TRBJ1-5,CASRYLGGPNQPQHF,TGTGCCAGCAGATATCTAGGGGGCCCCAATCAGCCCCAGCATTTT
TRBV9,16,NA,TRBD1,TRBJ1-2,CASSAPTGTGFYGYTF,TGTGCCAGCAGCGCTCCGACTGGGACAGGGTTCTATGGCTACACCTTC
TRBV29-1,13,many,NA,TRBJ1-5,CSVLVGMGQPQHF,TGCAGCGTCTTAGTGGGTATGGGTCAGCCCCAGCATTTT
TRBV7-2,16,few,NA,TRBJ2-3,CASSPGSVRATDTQYF,TGTGCCAGCAGCCCGGGATCCGTTCGTGCTACAGATACGCAGTATTTT
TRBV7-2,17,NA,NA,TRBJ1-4,CASSLAVGLTTNEKLFF,TGTGCCAGCAGCTTAGCGGTGGGGCTTACAACTAATGAAAAACTGTTTTTT
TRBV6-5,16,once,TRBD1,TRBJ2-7,CASSHDGDRVYNEQYF,TGTGCCAGCAGCCACGATGGGGACAGGGTTTACAATGAGCAGTACTTC